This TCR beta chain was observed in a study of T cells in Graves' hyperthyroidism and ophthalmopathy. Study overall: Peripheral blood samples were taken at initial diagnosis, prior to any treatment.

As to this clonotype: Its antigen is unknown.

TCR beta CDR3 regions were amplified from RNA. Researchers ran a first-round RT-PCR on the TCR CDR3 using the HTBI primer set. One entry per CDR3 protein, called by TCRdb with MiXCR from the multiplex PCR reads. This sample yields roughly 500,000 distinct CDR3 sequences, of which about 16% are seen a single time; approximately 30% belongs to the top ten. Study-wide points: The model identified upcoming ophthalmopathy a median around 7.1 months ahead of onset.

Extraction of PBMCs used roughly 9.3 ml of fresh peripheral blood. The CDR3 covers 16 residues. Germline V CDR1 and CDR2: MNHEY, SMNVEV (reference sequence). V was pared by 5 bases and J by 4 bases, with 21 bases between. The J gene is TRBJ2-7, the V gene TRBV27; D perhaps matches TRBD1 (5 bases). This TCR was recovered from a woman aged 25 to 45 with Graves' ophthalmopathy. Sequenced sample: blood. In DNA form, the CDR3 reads TGTGCCAGCAGTCCTTCTCAGACAGTGACCTTTTACGAGCAGTACTTC. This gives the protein CASSPSQTVTFYEQYF.